The next 10 T cell receptor beta chains were all read from a single sample in a study of T cell clones after liver transplantation. Assay used: immunoSEQ multiplex PCR; TCRdb lists only in-frame clones, some missing. Found here are more than 5,000 clones, approximately 81% of them singletons; the top ten hold roughly a third. The input for sequencing was CD8+ T cells from blood, taken before liver transplant. The receptors here all came from a human donor who received a liver transplant.

The chain combines TRBV6-1 with TRBJ1-3; no definite D call. Germline V gene sequence: CDR1 MNHNS, CDR2 SASEGT. The V end lost 7 bases, the J end lost 0 bases, and 13 bases lay between the germline ends. CDR3 length: 15 residues. The CDR3 is CASMVGLSSGNTIYF. For the CDR3, the DNA is TGTGCCAGCATGGTCGGACTAAGCTCTGGAAACACCATATATTTT.

The chain combines TRBV4-1 with TRBJ2-5; D not certain. The V and J ends lost 1 base and 5 bases respectively, with 11 bases between them. Germline CDR1 is MGHRA and CDR2 is YSYEKL. The CDR3 runs 14 residues. CDR3 in DNA: TGCGCCAGCAGCCAAGGGGCGATGGATGAGACCCAGTACTTC. This gives the protein CASSQGAMDETQYF.

The V call is TRBV9, the J call TRBJ2-3; TRBD2 matches 10 bases. The CDR3 spans 16 residues. From germline, CDR1 is SGDLS and CDR2 YYNGEE. J lost 2 bases, V lost 4 bases, and 7 bases had no gene match. CDR3 loop: CASSLLGLAYTDTQYF. CDR3 sequence (DNA): TGTGCCAGCAGCCTACTGGGACTAGCGTACACAGATACGCAGTATTTT.

This clone was seen a single time. V usage is TRBV19 and J usage is TRBJ1-5; no definite D call. CDR3 length equals 14 residues. V was cut by 1 base and J by 2 bases, with 6 bases left in between. The germline V gene encodes CDR1 LNHDA and CDR2 SQIVND (reference sequence). The CDR3 DNA reads TGTGCCAGTAGTATAGCGGATGGCAATCAGCCCCAGCATTTT. The encoded protein is CASSIADGNQPQHF.

The genes are TRBV6-9 and TRBJ1-2; D not certain. This CDR3 has 17 amino acids. V was shortened by 4 bases and J by 4 bases, with 22 bases between the two germline ends. Looked up from germline, CDR1 is MNHGY and CDR2 is SVAAGI. CDR3 sequence reads: CASSFMETYGKTYGYTF. DNA for the CDR3: TGTGCCAGCAGTTTTATGGAGACTTACGGAAAGACCTATGGCTACACCTTC.

By frequency in the sample, this clone is medium-sized. The chain carries TRBV19 and TRBJ1-1; no definite D call. Germline CDR1 is LNHDA and CDR2 is SQIVND (reference sequence). The CDR3 totals 13 residues. V shed 1 base and J shed 5 bases, with 8 bases lying between them. The CDR3 DNA sequence: TGTGCCAGTAGTATAGTCCCCGGGACTGAAGCTTTCTTT. Protein sequence: CASSIVPGTEAFF. Supplemented by reference TRBV19 and TRBJ1-1, the full variable domain reads DGGITQSPKYLFRKEGQNVTLSCEQNLNHDAMYWYRQDPGQGLRLIYYSQIVNDFQKGDIAEGYSVSREKKESFPLTVTSAQKNPTAFYLCASSIVPGTEAFFGQGTRLTVV.

This sequence joins TRBV7-8 and TRBJ2-3, with 10 bases lining up with TRBD1. Germline V gene lookup returns CDR1 SGHVS and CDR2 FQNEAQ. The CDR3 runs 13 residues. V shed 5 bases, J shed 6 bases, and the junction held 2 bases outside the gene matches. The CDR3 sequence: CASSQGQGDTQYF. The DNA of the CDR3 is TGTGCCAGCAGCCAGGGACAGGGGGATACGCAGTATTTT.

The rearrangement uses TRBV11-2 and TRBJ2-1; D remains unclear. V shed 4 bases and J shed 8 bases, with 18 bases lying between them. The CDR3 spans 15 residues. Germline V lookup: CDR1 SGHAT, CDR2 FQNNGV. Here the CDR3 DNA reads TGTGCCAGCAGCTCCTCGGCGAACCTGGTATATGAGCAGTTCTTC. Translation gives CASSSSANLVYEQFF.

The rearrangement uses TRBV7-2 and TRBJ2-1; 7 nucleotides agree with TRBD2. CDR1 is SGHTA, CDR2 FQGNSA, per germline. V trimming: 5 bases; J trimming: 0 bases; junction bases outside the gene matches: 4. This CDR3 comprises 15 residues. The DNA for the CDR3 is TGTGCCAGCAGCCCGGGAGGAAACTCCTACAATGAGCAGTTCTTC. Residues: CASSPGGNSYNEQFF.

This chain uses TRBV6-7 with TRBJ2-1, with unresolved D. TRBV6-7 is annotated as an ORF whose role is uncertain. V lost 2 bases to trimming and J lost 8 bases, with 4 bases between them. CDR3 length: 11 residues. CDR3 amino acids: CASSYPDEQFF. CDR3 nucleotide sequence: TGTGCCAGCAGTTACCCGGATGAGCAGTTCTTC.